This record concerns one TCR beta chain sequence. The sample originates from a study of technical replicates of blood from several donors. Sequencing was performed with immunoSEQ multiplex PCR; in TCRdb, only in-frame clones are kept and a portion is missing. The repertoire holds about 82,000 clones, 95% to 96% seen once, with around 0.38% in the top ten. The CDR3 has 13 amino acids. V lost 2 bases and J 6 bases, leaving 8 bases between the germline ends. The germline V gene has CDR1 SGHTS and CDR2 YDEGEE. The rearrangement uses TRBV5-8 and TRBJ2-2; a weak D match, TRBD2 (6 bases). Specimen: T cells isolated from PBMCs. This TCR came from a human donor in good health. The CDR3 loop reads CASSFRRAGELFF. CDR3 DNA sequence: TGTGCCAGCAGCTTTAGGAGGGCCGGGGAGCTGTTTTTT. Combining the CDR3 with reference TRBV5-8 and TRBJ2-2 gives the whole variable domain EAGVTQSPTHLIKTRGQQATLRCSPISGHTSVYWYQQALGLGLQFLLWYDEGEERNRGNFPPRFSGRQFPNYSSELNVNALELEDSALYLCASSFRRAGELFFGEGSRLTVL.